This TCR beta chain emerged from a study of blood T cell repertoires in COVID-19. Measured with immunoSEQ multiplex PCR; TCRdb has only the in-frame clones, and not every one. The table includes tens of thousands of clones, around 87% detected once. The CDR3 loop spans 13 amino acids. Between the trimmed V and J ends, which lost 8 bases and 2 bases, there was a span of 13 bases. Germline loops: CDR1 SGHTA, CDR2 FQGTGA. The receptor's source is a man between 60 and 70 years old with active or convalescent COVID-19. This sequence joins TRBV7-3 and TRBJ2-7; the D is unclear. The sequenced sample consisted of peripheral blood. Written as DNA, the CDR3 is TGTGCCAGCCCCCTCGGCAGCGCCTACGAGCAGTACTTC. Amino acids: CASPLGSAYEQYF.